This record covers a single T cell receptor (beta chain). The entry originates in a study of control samples from healthy donors and cancer patients. Profiled with immunoSEQ multiplex PCR; TCRdb holds only in-frame clones, not every one. The sample contains roughly 170,000 clones, 90% to 95% of which appear only once. Germline V gives CDR1 KGHSH, CDR2 LQKENI. J was trimmed by 1 base and V by 3 bases; bases with no gene match: 4. This CDR3 comprises 15 residues. V and J are TRBV18 and TRBJ1-1; TRBD1 aligns across 8 bases. Material: blood. This receptor was obtained from a woman aged 60 to 75 in good health. CDR3 sequence (DNA): TGTGCCAGCTCACCGAACGGACAGGGGAACACTGAAGCTTTCTTT. Protein sequence: CASSPNGQGNTEAFF.